What follows are 27 T cell receptor beta chains derived from one specimen sequenced in a study of blood T cell repertoires in COVID-19. Sequenced by immunoSEQ multiplex PCR; TCRdb stores in-frame clones only, minus some. The sample records about 220,000 clones, 80% to 85% being singletons. The specimen was peripheral blood. These receptors came from a woman aged 55-70 years who had recovered from COVID-19.

The rearrangement joins TRBV7-3 to TRBJ2-7; maybe TRBD2 (5 bases). The germline V gene encodes CDR1 SGHTA and CDR2 FQGTGA. The CDR3 spans 13 residues. Trimming shortened V by 1 base and J by 8 bases, and 12 bases separated the two germline ends. As DNA, the CDR3 is TGTGCCAGCAGCTTAAGTACTAGAGGAAAGCAGTACTTC. This sequence encodes CASSLSTRGKQYF.

This chain uses TRBV12-5 with TRBJ2-1, with TRBD2 matching 8 bases. V lost 1 base and J lost 4; bases outside the gene matches: 9. The CDR3 runs to 17 residues. Looked up from germline, CDR1 is LGHNT and CDR2 is FRNRAP. The CDR3: CASGLALVRGGYNEQFF. The DNA for the CDR3 is TGTGCTAGTGGTTTGGCACTAGTCCGGGGGGGGTACAATGAGCAGTTCTTC.

J is TRBJ2-1 and V is TRBV27, with a possible D match to TRBD1 (5 bases). Germline V gene data show CDR1 as MNHEY and CDR2 as SMNVEV (reference sequence). The V end was cut by 3 bases, the J end by 6 bases, with 24 bases between. CDR3 length equals 18 residues. Written as DNA, the CDR3 is TGTGCCAGCAGTTTTGACTTCCTCGGGCAGGGTGTTGCCAATGAGCAGTTCTTC. Protein sequence: CASSFDFLGQGVANEQFF.

The chain carries TRBV10-1 and TRBJ1-1; D is possibly TRBD1 (6 bases). Germline values: CDR1 WNHNN, CDR2 SYGVQD (reference sequence). The V and J ends lost 8 bases and 1 base respectively, with 11 bases between them. There are 13 residues in the CDR3. The CDR3 loop reads CASRQDGNTEAFF. CDR3 coding DNA: TGCGCCAGCCGACAGGATGGGAACACTGAAGCTTTCTTT.

Comment on this clone: The sample contains more than one DNA sequence encoding this CDR3. V usage is TRBV12-3 or TRBV12-4 and J usage is TRBJ1-1, with D unresolved. There are 12 residues in the CDR3. Trimming stripped 5 bases from V and 3 bases from J, with 7 bases between. This CDR3 reads CASSRRDTEAFF. The CDR3 DNA reads as TGTGCCAGCAGTCGCCGGGACACTGAAGCTTTCTTT.

This chain connects TRBV10-3 to TRBJ2-5, with 8 bases identical to TRBD1. Looked up from germline, CDR1 is ENHRY and CDR2 is SYGVKD. V gave up 4 bases and J gave up 4 bases; unmatched junction bases: 2. CDR3 length: 13 residues. CDR3 sequence reads: CAISARGPETQYF. CDR3 bases: TGTGCCATCAGTGCCAGGGGGCCAGAGACCCAGTACTTC.

This clone was detected only a few times. The chain recombines TRBV7-8 with TRBJ2-2, with 10 bases that match TRBD2. CDR1 SGHVS and CDR2 FQNEAQ come from the germline V gene. CDR3 length: 15 amino acids. The trim removed 6 bases at V and 6 bases at J, leaving 7 bases unmatched. Here the CDR3 DNA reads TGTGCCAGCAGTCCCACTAGCGGGGTTTCCGGGGAGCTGTTTTTT. Protein product: CASSPTSGVSGELFF.

The rearrangement links TRBV27 to TRBJ1-2; TRBD1 agrees at 7 bases. Germline lookup yields CDR1 MNHEY and CDR2 SMNVEV (reference sequence). The CDR3 totals 12 residues. V gave up 6 bases and J gave up 6 bases; unmatched junction bases: 4. The CDR3 region is CASRQGLNGYTF. The CDR3 bases are TGTGCCAGCAGACAGGGGTTAAATGGCTACACCTTC.

The chain recombines TRBV6-5 with TRBJ1-2; no firm D call. The V and J ends lost 0 bases and 0 bases respectively, with 11 bases between them. This CDR3 has 16 residues. Germline V lookup: CDR1 MNHEY, CDR2 SVGAGI. The CDR3 nucleotides read TGTGCCAGCAGTTACTCTATTACCAGGCCTAACTATGGCTACACCTTC. Translated: CASSYSITRPNYGYTF.

J is TRBJ2-1 and V is TRBV6-6; D may be TRBD1 (7 bases). Germline CDR1 MNHNY, CDR2 SVGAGI (reference sequence). Trimming cost V 2 bases and J 5 bases, with 13 bases left between them. The length of the CDR3 is 15 residues. The CDR3 region is CASSYAGQSHNEQFF. The CDR3 bases are TGTGCCAGCAGTTACGCGGGACAGTCTCACAATGAGCAGTTCTTC.

This chain links TRBV7-3 with TRBJ1-1; TRBD1 is a possible D gene (6 bases). V lost 8 bases to trimming and J lost 1 base, with 11 bases between them. This CDR3 has 13 residues. Germline V gene sequence: CDR1 SGHTA, CDR2 FQGTGA. CDR3 sequence: CASARGQNTEAFF. CDR3 coding DNA: TGTGCCAGCGCCAGGGGCCAGAACACTGAAGCTTTCTTT.

The chain combines TRBV3-1 (or the pseudogene TRBV3-2) with TRBJ1-2; D may be TRBD1 (5 bases). This CDR3 is 13 amino acids long. Looked up from germline, CDR1 is LGHDT and CDR2 is YNNKEL (reference sequence). Trimming took 4 bases from V and 5 from J, leaving 11 bases between them. The CDR3 loop is CASSPGGLYGYTF. CDR3 bases: TGTGCCAGCAGCCCGGGGGGTTTGTATGGCTACACCTTC.

The J gene is TRBJ2-7, the V gene TRBV5-6; a possible D gene is TRBD1 (6 bases). Germline-derived CDR1 and CDR2 are SGHDT and YYEEEE. This CDR3 has 14 residues. Trimming took off 5 bases at V and 2 bases at J, with 14 bases between the two ends. The CDR3 protein is CASSDYRAPYEQYF. In DNA, the CDR3 is TGTGCCAGCAGTGACTACAGGGCCCCCTACGAGCAGTACTTC. Complete variable domain (other parts from reference TRBV5-6 and TRBJ2-7): DAGVTQSPTHLIKTRGQQVTLRCSPKSGHDTVSWYQQALGQGPQFIFQYYEEEERQRGNFPDRFSGHQFPNYSSELNVNALLLGDSALYLCASSDYRAPYEQYFGPGTRLTVT.

The chain uses TRBV24-1 and TRBJ1-2, with 8 bases fitting TRBD1. The CDR3 length is 16 residues. Losses at the gene ends were 8 bases for V and 4 bases for J; bases not matched to a gene: 14. CDR1 is KGHDR, CDR2 SFDVKD, per germline. The CDR3 here is CATTEARDRRTYGYTF. The CDR3 DNA is TGTGCCACCACCGAAGCCCGGGACAGGAGAACCTATGGCTACACCTTC.

V is TRBV7-2 and J is TRBJ1-2; D ambiguous. In germline, CDR1 is SGHTA, CDR2 FQGNSA. The CDR3 spans 15 residues. Trimming removed 3 bases at V and 4 bases at J, with 15 bases between. The CDR3, as DNA: TGTGCCAGCAGCTTCGCCAGGTTCTCTCTCTATGGCTACACCTTC. Protein product: CASSFARFSLYGYTF. Supplemented by reference TRBV7-2 and TRBJ1-2, the full variable domain reads GAGVSQSPSNKVTEKGKDVELRCDPISGHTALYWYRQSLGQGLEFLIYFQGNSAPDKSGLPSDRFSAERTGGSVSTLTIQRTQQEDSAVYLCASSFARFSLYGYTFGSGTRLTVV.

V usage is TRBV11-3 and J usage is TRBJ2-2; perhaps TRBD1 as D (5 bases). The CDR3 runs 16 residues. The germline V and J ends were trimmed by 5 bases and 5 bases, with 18 bases remaining between them. Looked up from germline, CDR1 is SGHNT and CDR2 is YENEEA. CDR3 sequence (DNA): TGTGCCAGCAGCACCCGTAAGCAGGGATCTACCGGGGAGCTGTTTTTT. Translating gives CASSTRKQGSTGELFF. Filled out from reference TRBV11-3 and TRBJ2-2, the complete variable domain reads EAGVVQSPRYKIIEKKQPVAFWCNPISGHNTLYWYLQNLGQGPELLIRYENEEAVDDSQLPKDRFSAERLKGVDSTLKIQPAELGDSAVYLCASSTRKQGSTGELFFGEGSRLTVL.

This chain links TRBV2 with TRBJ2-7, with 10 positions matching TRBD1. J was trimmed by 6 bases and V by 6 bases; bases with no gene match: 14. This CDR3 has 16 amino acids. Germline-derived CDR1 and CDR2 are SNHLY and FYNNEI. CDR3 in amino acids: CASSALRDRGTSEQYF. Written as DNA, the CDR3 is TGTGCCAGCAGCGCTCTTAGGGACAGGGGTACGAGCGAGCAGTACTTC.

This clone was picked up one time. The rearrangement joins TRBV27 to TRBJ1-5; a possible D gene is TRBD1 (6 bases). Per germline, CDR1 MNHEY and CDR2 SMNVEV (reference sequence). Trimming left V 4 bases short and J 2 bases short, with 12 bases between. This CDR3 region has 15 residues. CDR3 sequence reads: CASSSRAGGNQPQHF. For the CDR3, the DNA is TGTGCCAGCAGTTCCAGGGCAGGGGGCAATCAGCCCCAGCATTTT.

The rearrangement joins TRBV11-3 to TRBJ2-7; the match to TRBD1 covers 8 bases. The trim removed 4 bases at V and 6 bases at J, leaving 5 bases unmatched. The CDR3 has 13 residues. Germline V gene lookup returns CDR1 SGHNT and CDR2 YENEEA. The CDR3: CASSSGQEGEQYF. CDR3 DNA sequence: TGTGCCAGCAGCTCGGGACAGGAGGGCGAGCAGTACTTC. Together with reference TRBV11-3 and TRBJ2-7, the CDR3 gives the full variable domain: EAGVVQSPRYKIIEKKQPVAFWCNPISGHNTLYWYLQNLGQGPELLIRYENEEAVDDSQLPKDRFSAERLKGVDSTLKIQPAELGDSAVYLCASSSGQEGEQYFGPGTRLTVT.

The V call is TRBV5-4, the J call TRBJ2-5; 13 bases are a match to TRBD2. The germline V gene encodes CDR1 SGHNT and CDR2 YYREEE (reference sequence). Losses at the gene ends were 2 bases for V and 5 bases for J; bases not matched to a gene: 6. The CDR3 is 16 amino acids. The CDR3 sequence is CASSFTSGGAWETQYF. For the CDR3, the DNA is TGTGCCAGCAGCTTTACTAGCGGGGGGGCCTGGGAGACCCAGTACTTC.

The chain employs TRBV5-6 and TRBJ1-6, with a possible D match to TRBD1 (6 bases). CDR1 is SGHDT and CDR2 is YYEEEE in the germline V gene. The CDR3 sequence is 14 residues long. Trimming cost V 4 bases and J 2 bases, with 7 bases left between them. In DNA form, the CDR3 reads TGTGCCAGCAGCCGGACAGCCTATAATTCACCCCTCCACTTT. It codes for CASSRTAYNSPLHF.

The chain carries TRBV2 and TRBJ2-7; a weak D match, TRBD1 (5 bases). This CDR3 is built from 14 residues. Germline V gene lookup returns CDR1 SNHLY and CDR2 FYNNEI. With 5 bases removed from V and 1 base from J, the gap between germline ends came to 12 bases. The CDR3 DNA follows: TGTGCCAGCAGTCAGACCACAGGATCCTACGAGCAGTACTTC. Translated, it gives CASSQTTGSYEQYF. The full variable domain, in which reference TRBV2 and TRBJ2-7 provide the parts outside the CDR3, is EPEVTQTPSHQVTQMGQEVILRCVPISNHLYFYWYRQILGQKVEFLVSFYNNEISEKSEIFDDQFSVERPDGSNFTLKIRSTKLEDSAMYFCASSQTTGSYEQYFGPGTRLTVT.

The J gene is TRBJ2-1, the V gene TRBV19; 11 nucleotides line up with TRBD2. CDR1 and CDR2 from the germline V gene are LNHDA and SQIVND (reference sequence). The CDR3 runs to 15 residues. Trimming at V came to 1 base and at J to 9 bases, leaving 5 bases not matched to a gene. The DNA of the CDR3 is TGTGCCAGTAGTATAGTAGCGGGGGGGACGGGTGAGCAGTTCTTC. Amino acid sequence: CASSIVAGGTGEQFF.

This clone was counted a few times. The genes are TRBV11-2 and TRBJ1-2; D call uncertain. Germline lookup yields CDR1 SGHAT and CDR2 FQNNGV. The V and J ends lost 5 bases and 6 bases respectively, with 10 bases between them. The length of the CDR3 is 12 residues. This chain's CDR3 is CASSLNRDGYTF. Here the CDR3 DNA reads TGTGCCAGCAGCCTAAACCGGGATGGCTACACCTTC. Complete variable domain (other parts from reference TRBV11-2 and TRBJ1-2): EAGVAQSPRYKIIEKRQSVAFWCNPISGHATLYWYQQILGQGPKLLIQFQNNGVVDDSQLPKDRFSAERLKGVDSTLKIQPAKLEDSAVYLCASSLNRDGYTFGSGTRLTVV.

The rearrangement joins TRBV6-2 or TRBV6-3 to TRBJ1-6; TRBD1 matches 7 bases. The CDR3 runs to 13 residues. Germline assignment: CDR1 MNHEY and CDR2 SVGEGT. J lost 8 bases, V lost 5 bases, and 3 bases had no gene match. In nucleotides, the CDR3 is TGTGCCAGCAGTCGCCAGGGGGATTCACCCCTCCACTTT. Amino acids: CASSRQGDSPLHF.

The rearrangement joins TRBV6-2 or TRBV6-3 to TRBJ2-7; 9 bases match TRBD2. V lost 2 bases and J lost 7; bases outside the gene matches: 3. The CDR3 loop spans 13 amino acids. Germline CDR1 reads MNHEY; CDR2 reads SVGEGT. CDR3 region: CASSYALAGEQYF. The CDR3 region has the DNA TGTGCCAGCAGTTACGCGCTAGCGGGAGAGCAGTACTTC.

This chain links TRBV3-1 (or the pseudogene TRBV3-2) with TRBJ1-2; D is possibly TRBD1 (5 bases). The V gene lost 4 bases and the J gene lost 2 bases, with 11 bases spanning the gap. Looked up from germline, CDR1 is LGHDT and CDR2 is YNNKEL (reference sequence). The CDR3 is 14 amino acids. The CDR3 protein is CASSPPGGNYGYTF. The CDR3 region has the DNA TGTGCCAGCAGCCCCCCGGGGGGGAACTATGGCTACACCTTC.